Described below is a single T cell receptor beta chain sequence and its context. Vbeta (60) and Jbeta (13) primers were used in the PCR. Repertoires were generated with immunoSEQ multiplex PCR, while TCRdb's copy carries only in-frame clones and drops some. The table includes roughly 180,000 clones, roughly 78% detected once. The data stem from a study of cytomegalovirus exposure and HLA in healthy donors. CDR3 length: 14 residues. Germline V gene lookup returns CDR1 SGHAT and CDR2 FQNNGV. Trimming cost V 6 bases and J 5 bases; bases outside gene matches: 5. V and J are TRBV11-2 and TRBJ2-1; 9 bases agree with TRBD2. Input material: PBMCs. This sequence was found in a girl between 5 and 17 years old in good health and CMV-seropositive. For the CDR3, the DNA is TGTGCCAGCAGAAGACTAGCGGATCACAATGAGCAGTTCTTC. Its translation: CASRRLADHNEQFF. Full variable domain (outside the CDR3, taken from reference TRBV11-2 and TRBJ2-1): EAGVAQSPRYKIIEKRQSVAFWCNPISGHATLYWYQQILGQGPKLLIQFQNNGVVDDSQLPKDRFSAERLKGVDSTLKIQPAKLEDSAVYLCASRRLADHNEQFFGPGTRLTVL.